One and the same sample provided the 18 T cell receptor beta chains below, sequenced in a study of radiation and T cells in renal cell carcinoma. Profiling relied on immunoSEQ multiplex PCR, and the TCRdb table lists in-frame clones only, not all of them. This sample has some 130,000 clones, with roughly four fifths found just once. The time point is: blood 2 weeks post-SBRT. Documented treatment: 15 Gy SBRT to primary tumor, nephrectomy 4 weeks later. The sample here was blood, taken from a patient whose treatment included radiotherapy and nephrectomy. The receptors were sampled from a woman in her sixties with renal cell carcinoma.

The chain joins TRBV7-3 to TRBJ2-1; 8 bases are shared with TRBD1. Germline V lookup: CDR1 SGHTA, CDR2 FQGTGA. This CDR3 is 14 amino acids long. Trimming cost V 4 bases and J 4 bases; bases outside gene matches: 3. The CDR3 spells CASSSGTGYNEQFF. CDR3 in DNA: TGTGCCAGCAGCTCTGGGACAGGTTACAATGAGCAGTTCTTC. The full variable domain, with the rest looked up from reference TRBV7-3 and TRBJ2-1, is GAGVSQTPSNKVTEKGKYVELRCDPISGHTALYWYRQSLGQGPEFLIYFQGTGAADDSGLPNDRFFAVRPEGSVSTLKIQRTERGDSAVYLCASSSGTGYNEQFFGPGTRLTVL.

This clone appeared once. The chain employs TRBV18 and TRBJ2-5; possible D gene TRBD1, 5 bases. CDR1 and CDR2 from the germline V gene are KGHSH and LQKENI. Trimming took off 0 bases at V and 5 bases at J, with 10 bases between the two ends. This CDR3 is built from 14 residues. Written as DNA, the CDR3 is TGTGCCAGCTCACCACCAGGGGCCGGGGAGACCCAGTACTTC. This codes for CASSPPGAGETQYF.

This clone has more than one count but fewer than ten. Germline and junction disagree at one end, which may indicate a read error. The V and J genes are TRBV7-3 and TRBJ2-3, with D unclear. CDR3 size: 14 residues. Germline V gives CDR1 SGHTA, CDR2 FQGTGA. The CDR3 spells CVSSLSGGTDTQYF. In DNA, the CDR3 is TGTGTCAGCAGCTTATCCGGTGGCACAGATACGCAGTATTTT. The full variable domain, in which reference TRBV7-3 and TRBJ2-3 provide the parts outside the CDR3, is GAGVSQTPSNKVTEKGKYVELRCDPISGHTALYWYRQSLGQGPEFLIYFQGTGAADDSGLPNDRFFAVRPEGSVSTLKIQRTERGDSAVYLCVSSLSGGTDTQYFGPGTRLTVL.

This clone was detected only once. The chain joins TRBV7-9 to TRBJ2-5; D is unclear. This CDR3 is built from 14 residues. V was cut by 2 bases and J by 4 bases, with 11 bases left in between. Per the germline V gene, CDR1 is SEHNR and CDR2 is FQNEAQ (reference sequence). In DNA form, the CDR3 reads TGTGCCAGCAGCTTAACCTCCGGTCGAGAGACCCAGTACTTC. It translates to CASSLTSGRETQYF. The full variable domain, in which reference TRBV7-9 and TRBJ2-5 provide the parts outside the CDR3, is DTGVSQNPRHKITKRGQNVTFRCDPISEHNRLYWYRQTLGQGPEFLTYFQNEAQLEKSRLLSDRFSAERPKGSFSTLEIQRTEQGDSAMYLCASSLTSGRETQYFGPGTRLLVL.

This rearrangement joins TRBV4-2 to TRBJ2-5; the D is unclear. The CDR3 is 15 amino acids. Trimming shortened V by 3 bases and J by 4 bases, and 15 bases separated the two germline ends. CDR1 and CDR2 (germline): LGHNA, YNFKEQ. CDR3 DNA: TGTGCCAGCAGCCAGGCCTCCCCGCGTGGAGAGACCCAGTACTTC. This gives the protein CASSQASPRGETQYF.

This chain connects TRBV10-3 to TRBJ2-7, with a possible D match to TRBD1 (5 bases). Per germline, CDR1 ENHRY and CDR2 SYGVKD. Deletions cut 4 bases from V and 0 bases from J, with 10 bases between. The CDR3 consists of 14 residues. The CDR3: CAISAQDRSYEQYF. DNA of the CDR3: TGTGCCATCAGTGCACAGGACCGCTCCTACGAGCAGTACTTC.

Written as DNA, the CDR3 is TGTGCCGGGAGACAGGATAACTATGGCTACACCTTC. Translated, it gives CAGRQDNYGYTF. The rearrangement joins TRBV28 to TRBJ1-2; TRBD1 might be the D (6 bases). The germline gives CDR1 MDHEN, CDR2 SYDVKM. The V and J ends lost 11 bases and 1 base respectively, with 11 bases between them. This CDR3 has 12 amino acids.

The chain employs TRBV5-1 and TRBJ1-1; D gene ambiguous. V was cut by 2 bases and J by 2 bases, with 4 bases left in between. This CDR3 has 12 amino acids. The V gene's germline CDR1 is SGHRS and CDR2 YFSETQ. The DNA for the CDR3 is TGCGCCAGCAGCTTAAGTAACACTGAAGCTTTCTTT. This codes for CASSLSNTEAFF.

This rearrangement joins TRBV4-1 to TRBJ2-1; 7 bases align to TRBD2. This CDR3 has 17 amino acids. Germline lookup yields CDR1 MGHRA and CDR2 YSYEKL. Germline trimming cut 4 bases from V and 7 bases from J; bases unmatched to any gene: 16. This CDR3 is CASSRGREGRGKNEQFF. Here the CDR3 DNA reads TGCGCCAGCAGCCGCGGGAGAGAGGGTAGGGGAAAGAATGAGCAGTTCTTC.

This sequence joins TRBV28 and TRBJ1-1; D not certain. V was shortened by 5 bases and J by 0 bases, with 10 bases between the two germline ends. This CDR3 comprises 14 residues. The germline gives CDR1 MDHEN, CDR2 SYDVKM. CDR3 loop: CASSPLGLNTEAFF. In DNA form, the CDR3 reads TGTGCCAGCAGTCCGCTCGGCCTGAACACTGAAGCTTTCTTT.

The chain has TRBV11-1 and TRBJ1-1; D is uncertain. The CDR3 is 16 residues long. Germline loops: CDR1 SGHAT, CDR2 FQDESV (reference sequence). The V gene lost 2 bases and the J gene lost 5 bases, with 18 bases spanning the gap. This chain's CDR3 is CASSLKRWERGTEAFF. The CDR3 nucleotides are TGTGCCAGCAGCTTAAAAAGGTGGGAAAGAGGTACTGAAGCTTTCTTT.

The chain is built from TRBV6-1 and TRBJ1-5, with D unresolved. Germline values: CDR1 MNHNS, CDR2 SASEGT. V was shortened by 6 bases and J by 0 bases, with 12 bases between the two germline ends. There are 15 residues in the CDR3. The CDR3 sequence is CASSAGPLSNQPQHF. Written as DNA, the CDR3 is TGTGCCAGCAGCGCAGGTCCCCTTAGCAATCAGCCCCAGCATTTT.

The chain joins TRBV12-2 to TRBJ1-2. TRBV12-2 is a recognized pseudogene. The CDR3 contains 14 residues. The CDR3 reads CPSRGEISNYGYTF. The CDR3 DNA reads TGTCCCTCAAGGGGGGAAATCTCTAACTATGGCTACACCTTC.

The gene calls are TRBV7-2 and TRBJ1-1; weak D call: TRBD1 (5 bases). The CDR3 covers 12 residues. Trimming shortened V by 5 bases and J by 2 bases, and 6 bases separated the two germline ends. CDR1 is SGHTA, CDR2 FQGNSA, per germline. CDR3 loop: CASSRDNTEAFF. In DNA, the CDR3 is TGTGCCAGCAGCCGGGACAACACTGAAGCTTTCTTT.

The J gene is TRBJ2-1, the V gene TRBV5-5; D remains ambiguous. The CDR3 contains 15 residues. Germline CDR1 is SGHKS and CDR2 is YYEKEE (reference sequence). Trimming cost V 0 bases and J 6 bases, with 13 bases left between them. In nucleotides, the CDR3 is TGTGCCAGCAGCTTGGAGCGTGGCCGAGGCAATGAGCAGTTCTTC. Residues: CASSLERGRGNEQFF.

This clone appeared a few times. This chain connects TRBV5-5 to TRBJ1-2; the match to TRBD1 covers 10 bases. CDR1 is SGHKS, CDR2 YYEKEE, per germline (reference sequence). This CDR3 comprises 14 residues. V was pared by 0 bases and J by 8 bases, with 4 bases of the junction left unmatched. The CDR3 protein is CASSLVTGGDGYTF. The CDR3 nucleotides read TGTGCCAGCAGCTTGGTGACAGGGGGCGACGGCTACACCTTC. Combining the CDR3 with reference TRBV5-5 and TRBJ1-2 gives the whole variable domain DAGVTQSPTHLIKTRGQQVTLRCSPISGHKSVSWYQQVLGQGPQFIFQYYEKEERGRGNFPDRFSARQFPNYSSELNVNALLLGDSALYLCASSLVTGGDGYTFGSGTRLTVV.

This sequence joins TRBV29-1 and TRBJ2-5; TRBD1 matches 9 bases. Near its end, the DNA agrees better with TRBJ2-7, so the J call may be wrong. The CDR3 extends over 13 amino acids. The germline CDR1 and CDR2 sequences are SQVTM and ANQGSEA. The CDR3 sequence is CSSPRDRAYEQYF. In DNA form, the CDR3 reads TGCAGCTCCCCCCGGGACAGGGCCTACGAGCAGTACTTC.

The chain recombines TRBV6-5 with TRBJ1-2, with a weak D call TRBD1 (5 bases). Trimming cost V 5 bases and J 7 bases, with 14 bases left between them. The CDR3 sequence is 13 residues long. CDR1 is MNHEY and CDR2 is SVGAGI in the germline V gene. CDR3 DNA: TGTGCCAGCAGTCTGACCCAGGGAGTTGGCTACACCTTC. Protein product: CASSLTQGVGYTF.